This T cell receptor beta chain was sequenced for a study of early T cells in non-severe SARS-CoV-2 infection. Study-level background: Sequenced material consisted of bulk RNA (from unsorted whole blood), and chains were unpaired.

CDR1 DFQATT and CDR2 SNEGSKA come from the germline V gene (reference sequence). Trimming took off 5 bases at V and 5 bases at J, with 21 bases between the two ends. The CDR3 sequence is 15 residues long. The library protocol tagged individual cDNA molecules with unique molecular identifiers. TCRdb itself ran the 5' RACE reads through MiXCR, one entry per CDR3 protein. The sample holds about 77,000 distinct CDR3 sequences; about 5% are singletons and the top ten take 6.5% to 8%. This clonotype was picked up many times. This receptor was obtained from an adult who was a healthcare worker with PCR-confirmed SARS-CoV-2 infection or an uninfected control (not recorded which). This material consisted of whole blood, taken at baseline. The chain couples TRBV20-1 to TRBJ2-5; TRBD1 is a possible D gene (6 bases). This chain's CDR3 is CSAPQSKGQRETQYF. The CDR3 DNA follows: TGCAGTGCTCCTCAGAGTAAGGGACAACGGGAGACCCAGTACTTC.